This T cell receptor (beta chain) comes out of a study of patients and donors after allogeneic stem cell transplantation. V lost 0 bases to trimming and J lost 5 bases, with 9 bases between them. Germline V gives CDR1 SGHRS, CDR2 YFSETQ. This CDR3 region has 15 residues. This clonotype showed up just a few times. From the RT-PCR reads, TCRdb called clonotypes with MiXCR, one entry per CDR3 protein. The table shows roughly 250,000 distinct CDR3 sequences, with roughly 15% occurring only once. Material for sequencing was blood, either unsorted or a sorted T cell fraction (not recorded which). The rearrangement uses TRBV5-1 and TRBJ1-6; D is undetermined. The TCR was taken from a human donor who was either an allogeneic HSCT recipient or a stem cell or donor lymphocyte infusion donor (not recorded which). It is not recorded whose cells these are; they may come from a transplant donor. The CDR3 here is CASSLGAFNNSPLHF. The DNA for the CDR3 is TGCGCCAGCAGCTTGGGGGCATTCAATAATTCACCCCTCCACTTT.